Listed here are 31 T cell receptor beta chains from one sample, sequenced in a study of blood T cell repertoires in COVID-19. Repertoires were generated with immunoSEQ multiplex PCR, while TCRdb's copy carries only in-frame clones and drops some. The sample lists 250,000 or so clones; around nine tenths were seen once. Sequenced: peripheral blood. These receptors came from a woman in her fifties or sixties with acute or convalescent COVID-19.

DNA for the CDR3: TGTGCCAGCAGTTTCCAGCGGACAGGGGGCTACAATGAGCAGTTCTTC. Translated, it gives CASSFQRTGGYNEQFF. The chain links TRBV28 to TRBJ2-1; 10 bases align to TRBD1. The CDR3 has 16 amino acids. V was pared by 3 bases and J by 3 bases, with 5 bases of the junction left unmatched. CDR1 and CDR2 (germline): MDHEN, SYDVKM.

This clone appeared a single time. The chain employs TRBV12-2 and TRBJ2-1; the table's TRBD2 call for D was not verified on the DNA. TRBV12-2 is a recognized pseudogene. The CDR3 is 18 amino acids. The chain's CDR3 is CASRLPQSETSCHNEQFF. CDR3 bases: TGTGCAAGTCGCTTACCCCAGTCAGAGACTAGCTGCCACAATGAGCAGTTCTTC.

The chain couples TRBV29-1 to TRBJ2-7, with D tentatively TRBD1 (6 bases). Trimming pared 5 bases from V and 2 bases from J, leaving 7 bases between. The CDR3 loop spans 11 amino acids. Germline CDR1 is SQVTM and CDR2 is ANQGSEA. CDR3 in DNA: TGCAGCGTTTACAGGGCCTACGAGCAGTACTTC. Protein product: CSVYRAYEQYF.

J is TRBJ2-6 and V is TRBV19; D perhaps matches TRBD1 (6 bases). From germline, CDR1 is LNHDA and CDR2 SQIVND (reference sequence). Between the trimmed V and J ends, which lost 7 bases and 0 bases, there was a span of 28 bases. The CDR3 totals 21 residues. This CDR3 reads CASTHLGHVSQFSSGANVLTF. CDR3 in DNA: TGTGCCAGTACCCATCTGGGACACGTCTCCCAATTCTCCTCTGGGGCCAACGTCCTGACTTTC.

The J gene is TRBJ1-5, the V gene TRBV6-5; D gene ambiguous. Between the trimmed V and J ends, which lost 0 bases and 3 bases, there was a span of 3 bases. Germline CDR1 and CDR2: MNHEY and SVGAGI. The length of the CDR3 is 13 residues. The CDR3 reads CASSYSFNQPQHF. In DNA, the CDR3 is TGTGCCAGCAGTTACTCCTTCAATCAGCCCCAGCATTTT.

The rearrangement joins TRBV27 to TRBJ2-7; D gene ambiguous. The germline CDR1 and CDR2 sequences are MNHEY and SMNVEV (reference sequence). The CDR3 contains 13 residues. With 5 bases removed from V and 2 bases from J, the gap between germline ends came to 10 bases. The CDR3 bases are TGTGCCAGCAGTGCCAGCGCAGCCTACGAGCAGTACTTC. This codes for CASSASAAYEQYF.

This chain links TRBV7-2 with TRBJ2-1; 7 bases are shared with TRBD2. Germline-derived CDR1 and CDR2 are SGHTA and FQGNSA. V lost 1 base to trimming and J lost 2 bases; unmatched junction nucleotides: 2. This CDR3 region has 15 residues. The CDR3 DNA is TGTGCCAGCAGCTTAGACGGACTAGCCTACAATGAGCAGTTCTTC. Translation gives CASSLDGLAYNEQFF. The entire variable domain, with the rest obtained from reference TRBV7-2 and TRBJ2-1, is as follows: GAGVSQSPSNKVTEKGKDVELRCDPISGHTALYWYRQSLGQGLEFLIYFQGNSAPDKSGLPSDRFSAERTGGSVSTLTIQRTQQEDSAVYLCASSLDGLAYNEQFFGPGTRLTVL.

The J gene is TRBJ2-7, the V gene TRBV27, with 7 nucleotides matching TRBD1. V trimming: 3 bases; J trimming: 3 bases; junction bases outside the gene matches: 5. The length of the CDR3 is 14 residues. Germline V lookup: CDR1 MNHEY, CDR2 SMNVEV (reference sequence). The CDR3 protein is CASSLRGQRYEQYF. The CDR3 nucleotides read TGTGCCAGCAGTTTGAGGGGACAGCGCTACGAGCAGTACTTC.

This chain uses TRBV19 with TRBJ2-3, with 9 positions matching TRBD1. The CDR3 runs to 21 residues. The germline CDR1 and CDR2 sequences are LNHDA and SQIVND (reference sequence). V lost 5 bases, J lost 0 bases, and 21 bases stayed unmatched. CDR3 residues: CASSVRLEGQGSVSSTDTQYF. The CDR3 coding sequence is TGTGCCAGTAGTGTTCGGTTGGAGGGACAGGGAAGTGTGAGTAGCACAGATACGCAGTATTTT.

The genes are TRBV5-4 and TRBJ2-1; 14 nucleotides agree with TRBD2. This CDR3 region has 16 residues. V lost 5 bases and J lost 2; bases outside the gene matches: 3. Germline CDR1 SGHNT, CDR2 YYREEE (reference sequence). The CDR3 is CASSTTSGRAYNEQFF. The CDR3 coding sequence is TGTGCCAGCAGTACGACTAGCGGGAGGGCCTACAATGAGCAGTTCTTC. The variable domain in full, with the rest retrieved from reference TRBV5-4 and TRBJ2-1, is ETGVTQSPTHLIKTRGQQVTLRCSSQSGHNTVSWYQQALGQGPQFIFQYYREEENGRGNFPPRFSGLQFPNYSSELNVNALELDDSALYLCASSTTSGRAYNEQFFGPGTRLTVL.

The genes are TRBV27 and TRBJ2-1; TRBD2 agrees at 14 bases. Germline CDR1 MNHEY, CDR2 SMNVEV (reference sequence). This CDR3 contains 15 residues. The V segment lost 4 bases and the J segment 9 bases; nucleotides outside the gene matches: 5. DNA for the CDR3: TGTGCCAGCAGTTCCGGGACTAGCGGGGGAGGTGAGCAGTTCTTC. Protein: CASSSGTSGGGEQFF.

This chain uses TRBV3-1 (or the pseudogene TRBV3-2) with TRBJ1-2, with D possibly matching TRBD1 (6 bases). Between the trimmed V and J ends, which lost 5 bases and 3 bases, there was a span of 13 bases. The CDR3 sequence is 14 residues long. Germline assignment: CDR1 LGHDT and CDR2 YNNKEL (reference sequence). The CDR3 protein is CASSETGRYYGYTF. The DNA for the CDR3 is TGTGCCAGCAGCGAGACAGGTCGCTACTATGGCTACACCTTC.

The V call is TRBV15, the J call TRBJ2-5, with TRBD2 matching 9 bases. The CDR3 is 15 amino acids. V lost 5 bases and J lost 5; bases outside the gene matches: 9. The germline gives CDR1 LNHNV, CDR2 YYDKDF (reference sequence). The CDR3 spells CATSWNGLATETQYF. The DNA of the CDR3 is TGTGCCACCAGCTGGAACGGACTAGCGACTGAGACCCAGTACTTC.

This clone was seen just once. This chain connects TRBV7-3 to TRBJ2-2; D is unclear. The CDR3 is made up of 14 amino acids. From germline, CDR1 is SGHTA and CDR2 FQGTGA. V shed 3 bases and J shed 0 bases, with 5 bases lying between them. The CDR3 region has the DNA TGTGCCAGCAGCTTCGAGGCGAACACCGGGGAGCTGTTTTTT. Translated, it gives CASSFEANTGELFF.

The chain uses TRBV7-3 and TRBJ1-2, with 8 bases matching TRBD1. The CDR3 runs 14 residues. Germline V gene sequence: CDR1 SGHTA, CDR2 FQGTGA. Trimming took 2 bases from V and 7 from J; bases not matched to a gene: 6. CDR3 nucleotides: TGTGCCAGCAGCTTATCCCCAGGGGGCAGTGGCTACACCTTC. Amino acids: CASSLSPGGSGYTF.

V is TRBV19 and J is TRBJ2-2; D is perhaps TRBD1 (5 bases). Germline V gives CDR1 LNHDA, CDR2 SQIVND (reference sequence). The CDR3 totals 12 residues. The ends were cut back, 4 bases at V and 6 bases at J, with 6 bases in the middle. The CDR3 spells CASSTGSGELFF. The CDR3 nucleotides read TGTGCCAGTAGTACAGGGTCCGGGGAGCTGTTTTTT. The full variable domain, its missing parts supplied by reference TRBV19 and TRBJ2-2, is DGGITQSPKYLFRKEGQNVTLSCEQNLNHDAMYWYRQDPGQGLRLIYYSQIVNDFQKGDIAEGYSVSREKKESFPLTVTSAQKNPTAFYLCASSTGSGELFFGEGSRLTVL.

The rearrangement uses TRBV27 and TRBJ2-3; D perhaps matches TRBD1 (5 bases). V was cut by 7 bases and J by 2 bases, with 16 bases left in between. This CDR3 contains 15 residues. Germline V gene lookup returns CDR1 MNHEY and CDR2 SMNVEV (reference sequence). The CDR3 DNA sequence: TGTGCCAGCAAAGAGTGGGGCAGAGACACAGATACGCAGTATTTT. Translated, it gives CASKEWGRDTDTQYF.

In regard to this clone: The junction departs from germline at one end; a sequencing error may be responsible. The CDR3 DNA follows: TGCAGCGCTAGAAAACAGACCCGGGACTACCATGAGCAGTTCTTC. This codes for CSARKQTRDYHEQFF. V usage is TRBV29-1 and J usage is TRBJ2-1, with 7 bases matching TRBD2. The CDR3 has 15 amino acids. Looked up from germline, CDR1 is SQVTM and CDR2 is ANQGSEA.

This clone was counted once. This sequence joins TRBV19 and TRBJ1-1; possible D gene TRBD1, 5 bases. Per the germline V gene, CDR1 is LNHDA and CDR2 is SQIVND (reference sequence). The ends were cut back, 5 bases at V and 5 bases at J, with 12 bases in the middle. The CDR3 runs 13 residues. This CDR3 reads CASSRGGWTEAFF. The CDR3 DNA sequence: TGTGCCAGTAGTCGGGGGGGTTGGACTGAAGCTTTCTTT.

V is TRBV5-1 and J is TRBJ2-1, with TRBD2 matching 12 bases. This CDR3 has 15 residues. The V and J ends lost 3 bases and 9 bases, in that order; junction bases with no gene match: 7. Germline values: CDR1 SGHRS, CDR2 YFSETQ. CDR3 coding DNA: TGCGCCAGCAGCTCCCTAGCGGGAGGGCCTATTGAGCAGTTCTTC. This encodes CASSSLAGGPIEQFF.

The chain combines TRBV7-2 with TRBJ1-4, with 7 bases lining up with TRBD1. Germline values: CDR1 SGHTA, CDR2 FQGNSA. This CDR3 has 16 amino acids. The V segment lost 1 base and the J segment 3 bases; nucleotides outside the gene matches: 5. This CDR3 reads CASSLVKGASNEKLFF. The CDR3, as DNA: TGTGCCAGCAGCTTAGTTAAGGGGGCTTCTAATGAAAAACTGTTTTTT.

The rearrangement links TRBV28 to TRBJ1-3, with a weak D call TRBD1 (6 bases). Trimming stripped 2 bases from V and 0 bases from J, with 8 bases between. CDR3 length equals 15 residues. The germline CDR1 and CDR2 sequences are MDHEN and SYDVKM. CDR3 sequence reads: CASSLGGRSGNTIYF. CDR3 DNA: TGTGCCAGCAGTTTAGGGGGCCGCTCTGGAAACACCATATATTTT.

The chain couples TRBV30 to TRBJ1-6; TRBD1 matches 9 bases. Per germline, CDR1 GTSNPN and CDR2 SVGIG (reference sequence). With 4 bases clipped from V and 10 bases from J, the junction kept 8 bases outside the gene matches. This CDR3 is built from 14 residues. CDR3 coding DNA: TGTGCCTGGACCTCAGGGACAGGGTTCTCACCCCTCCACTTT. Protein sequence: CAWTSGTGFSPLHF.

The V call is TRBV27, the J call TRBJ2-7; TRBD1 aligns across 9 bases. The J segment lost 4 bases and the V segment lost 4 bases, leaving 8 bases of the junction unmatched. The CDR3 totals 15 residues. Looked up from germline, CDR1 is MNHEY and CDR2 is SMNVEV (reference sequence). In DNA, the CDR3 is TGTGCCAGCAGTTATTCGACAGGGGGAGGATACGAGCAGTACTTC. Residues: CASSYSTGGGYEQYF.

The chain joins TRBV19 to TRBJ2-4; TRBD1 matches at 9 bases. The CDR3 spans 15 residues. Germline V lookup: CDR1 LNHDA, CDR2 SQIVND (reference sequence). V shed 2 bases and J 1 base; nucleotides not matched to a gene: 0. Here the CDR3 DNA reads TGTGCCAGTAGTATAACAGGGGGCGCCAAAAACATTCAGTACTTC. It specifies CASSITGGAKNIQYF.

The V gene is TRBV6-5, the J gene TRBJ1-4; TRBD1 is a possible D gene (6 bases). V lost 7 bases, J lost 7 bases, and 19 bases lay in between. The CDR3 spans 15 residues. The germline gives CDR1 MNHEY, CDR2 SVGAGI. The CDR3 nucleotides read TGTGCCAGCAAGCCCCAGGGGTTTGACGGTGAAAAACTGTTTTTT. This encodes CASKPQGFDGEKLFF.

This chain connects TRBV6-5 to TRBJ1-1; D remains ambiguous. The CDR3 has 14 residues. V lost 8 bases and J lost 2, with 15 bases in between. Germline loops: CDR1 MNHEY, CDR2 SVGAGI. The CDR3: CASLRVFPNTEAFF. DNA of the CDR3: TGTGCCAGCCTTCGGGTGTTTCCAAACACTGAAGCTTTCTTT.

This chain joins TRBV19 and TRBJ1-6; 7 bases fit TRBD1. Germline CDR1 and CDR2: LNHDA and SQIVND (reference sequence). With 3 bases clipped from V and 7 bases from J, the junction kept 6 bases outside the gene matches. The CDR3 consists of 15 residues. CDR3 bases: TGTGCCAGTAGTATCAGGACAGGTGAAAATTCACCCCTCCACTTT. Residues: CASSIRTGENSPLHF.

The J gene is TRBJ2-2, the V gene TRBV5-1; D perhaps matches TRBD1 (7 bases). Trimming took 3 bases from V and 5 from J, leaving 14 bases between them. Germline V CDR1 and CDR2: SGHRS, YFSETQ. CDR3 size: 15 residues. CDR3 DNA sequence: TGCGCCAGCAGCTCCCCAGGGGGGCAAACCGGGGAGCTGTTTTTT. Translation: CASSSPGGQTGELFF.

The CDR3 region has the DNA TGTGCCAGCAGTTTACCCGCAGGGCCCGACAGGGCAATTAACTATGGCTACACCTTC. It yields the protein CASSLPAGPDRAINYGYTF. This chain connects TRBV28 to TRBJ1-2; 7 bases align to TRBD1. CDR3 length: 19 amino acids. With 2 bases clipped from V and 1 base from J, the junction kept 16 bases outside the gene matches. Germline CDR1 is MDHEN and CDR2 is SYDVKM.

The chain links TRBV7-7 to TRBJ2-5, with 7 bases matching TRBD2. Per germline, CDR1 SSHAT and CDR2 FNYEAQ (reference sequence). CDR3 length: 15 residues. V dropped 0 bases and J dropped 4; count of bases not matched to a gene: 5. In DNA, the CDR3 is TGTGCCAGCAGCTTAGCGGGAGGGCCCGGAGAGACCCAGTACTTC. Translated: CASSLAGGPGETQYF.